The TCR beta chain under discussion was sequenced for a study of T-cell memory formation after mild COVID-19. Study information: Each donor largely had its own TCR clusters.

MiXCR was run by TCRdb on the 5' RACE reads, yielding one entry per CDR3 protein. This sample has 550,000 to 600,000 distinct CDR3 sequences, with 15% to 20% found just once. This clonotype was seen a few times. Its antigen is unidentified. This CDR3 comprises 11 residues. The V end lost 7 bases, the J end lost 8 bases, and 11 bases lay between the germline ends. Study-level points and caveats: CD4/CD8 balance held among clones contracting day 15 to 85, and later expanders leaned CD4+. Memory from before infection featured some responding clones, which suggests cross-reactive memory joined.

The sequencing sample was made of PBMCs or a T cell subset sorted from them (not recorded which). This TCR derives from an adult woman who had mild COVID-19 (a few samples of this study predate the infection). Cell type and time point are not known. The chain links TRBV12-3 or TRBV12-4 to TRBJ1-1, with a tentative D call TRBD1 (5 bases). CDR3: CASTRRGEAFF. The CDR3 DNA is TGTGCCAGCACCAGGAGGGGCGAAGCTTTCTTT.